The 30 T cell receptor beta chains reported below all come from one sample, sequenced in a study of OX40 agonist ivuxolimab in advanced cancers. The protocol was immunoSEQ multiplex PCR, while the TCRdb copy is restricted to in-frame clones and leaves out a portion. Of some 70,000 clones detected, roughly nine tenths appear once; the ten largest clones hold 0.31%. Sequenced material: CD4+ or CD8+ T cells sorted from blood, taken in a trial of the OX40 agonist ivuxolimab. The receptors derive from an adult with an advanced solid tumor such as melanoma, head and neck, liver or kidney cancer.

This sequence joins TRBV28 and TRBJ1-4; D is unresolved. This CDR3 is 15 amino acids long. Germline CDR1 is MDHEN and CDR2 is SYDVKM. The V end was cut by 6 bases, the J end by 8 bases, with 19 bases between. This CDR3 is CASRSPDGGPEKLFF. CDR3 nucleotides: TGTGCCAGCAGAAGTCCAGACGGAGGTCCCGAAAAACTGTTTTTT.

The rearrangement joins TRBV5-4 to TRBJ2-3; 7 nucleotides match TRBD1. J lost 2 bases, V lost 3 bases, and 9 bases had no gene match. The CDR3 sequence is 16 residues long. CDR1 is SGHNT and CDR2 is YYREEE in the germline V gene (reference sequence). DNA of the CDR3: TGTGCCAGCAGCTCCCCGGGACAGCGAATCACAGATACGCAGTATTTT. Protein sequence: CASSSPGQRITDTQYF.

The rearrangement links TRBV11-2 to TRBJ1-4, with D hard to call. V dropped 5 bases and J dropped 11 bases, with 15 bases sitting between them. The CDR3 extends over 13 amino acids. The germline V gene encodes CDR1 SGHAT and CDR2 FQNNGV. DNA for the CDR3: TGTGCCAGCAGCCAAATGCGTCTTGAGAAACTGTTTTTT. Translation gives CASSQMRLEKLFF. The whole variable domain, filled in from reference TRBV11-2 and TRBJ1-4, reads EAGVAQSPRYKIIEKRQSVAFWCNPISGHATLYWYQQILGQGPKLLIQFQNNGVVDDSQLPKDRFSAERLKGVDSTLKIQPAKLEDSAVYLCASSQMRLEKLFFGSGTQLSVL.

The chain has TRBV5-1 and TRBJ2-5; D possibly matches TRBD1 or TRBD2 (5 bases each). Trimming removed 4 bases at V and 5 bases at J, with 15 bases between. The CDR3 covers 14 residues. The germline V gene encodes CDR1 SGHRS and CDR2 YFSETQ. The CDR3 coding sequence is TGCGCCAGCAGCACCTCCGGGGCCTGGGAGACCCAGTACTTC. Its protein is CASSTSGAWETQYF.

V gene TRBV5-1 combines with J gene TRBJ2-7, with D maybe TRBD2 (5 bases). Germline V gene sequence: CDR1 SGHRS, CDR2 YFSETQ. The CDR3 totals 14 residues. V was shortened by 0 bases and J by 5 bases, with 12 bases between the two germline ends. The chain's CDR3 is CASSLGEPGHEQYF. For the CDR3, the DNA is TGCGCCAGCAGCTTGGGGGAGCCTGGACACGAGCAGTACTTC.

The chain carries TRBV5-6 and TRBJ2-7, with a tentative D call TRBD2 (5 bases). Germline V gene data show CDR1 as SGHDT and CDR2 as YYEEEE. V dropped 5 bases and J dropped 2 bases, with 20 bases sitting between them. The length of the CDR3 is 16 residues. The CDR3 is CASSSGGNLKPYEQYF. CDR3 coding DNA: TGTGCCAGCAGTTCCGGAGGTAATCTTAAGCCCTACGAGCAGTACTTC.

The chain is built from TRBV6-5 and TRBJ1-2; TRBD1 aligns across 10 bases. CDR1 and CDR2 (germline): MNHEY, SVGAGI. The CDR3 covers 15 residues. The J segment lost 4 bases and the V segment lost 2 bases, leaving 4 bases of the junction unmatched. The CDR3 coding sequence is TGTGCCAGCAGTTACAGGGACAGGGGTGGCTATGGCTACACCTTC. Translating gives CASSYRDRGGYGYTF.

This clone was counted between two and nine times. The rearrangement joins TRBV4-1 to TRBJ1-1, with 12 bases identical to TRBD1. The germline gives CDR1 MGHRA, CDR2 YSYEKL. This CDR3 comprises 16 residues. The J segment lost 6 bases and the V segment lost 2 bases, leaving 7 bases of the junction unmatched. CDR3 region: CASSQTGQGARAEAFF. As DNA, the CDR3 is TGCGCCAGCAGCCAAACGGGACAGGGGGCTAGGGCTGAAGCTTTCTTT.

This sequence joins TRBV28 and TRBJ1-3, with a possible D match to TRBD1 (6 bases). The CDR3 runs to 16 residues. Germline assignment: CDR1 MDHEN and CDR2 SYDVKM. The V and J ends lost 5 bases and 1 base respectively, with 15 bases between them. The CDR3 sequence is CASSIGGLDSGNTIYF. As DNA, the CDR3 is TGTGCCAGCAGTATAGGGGGTCTCGATTCTGGAAACACCATATATTTT.

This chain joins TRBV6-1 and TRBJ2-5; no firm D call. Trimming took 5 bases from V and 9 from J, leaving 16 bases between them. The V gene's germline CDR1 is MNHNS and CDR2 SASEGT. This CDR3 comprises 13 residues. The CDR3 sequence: CASSSTWVGSQYF. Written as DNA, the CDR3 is TGTGCCAGCAGTTCAACCTGGGTCGGGTCCCAGTACTTC.

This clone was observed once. The CDR3 protein is CASSRGTESRTEAFF. CDR3 DNA: TGCGCCAGCAGCCGAGGGACAGAATCACGCACTGAAGCTTTCTTT. The J gene is TRBJ1-1, the V gene TRBV4-1; 7 bases map to TRBD1. The germline V gene has CDR1 MGHRA and CDR2 YSYEKL. Germline trimming cut 4 bases from V and 4 bases from J; bases unmatched to any gene: 9. This CDR3 contains 15 residues.

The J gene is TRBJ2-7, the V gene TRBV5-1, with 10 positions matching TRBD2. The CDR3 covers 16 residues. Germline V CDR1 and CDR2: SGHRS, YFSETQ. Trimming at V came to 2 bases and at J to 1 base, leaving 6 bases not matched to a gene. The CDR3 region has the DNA TGCGCCAGCAGCTTCCTTACTAGCGGGGCGTCCTACGAGCAGTACTTC. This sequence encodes CASSFLTSGASYEQYF.

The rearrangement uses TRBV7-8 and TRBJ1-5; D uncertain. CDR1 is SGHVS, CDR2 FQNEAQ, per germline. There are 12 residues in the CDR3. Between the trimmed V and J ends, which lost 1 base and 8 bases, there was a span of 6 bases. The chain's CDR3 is CASSLGVEPQHF. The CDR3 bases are TGTGCCAGCAGCTTAGGGGTAGAGCCCCAGCATTTT. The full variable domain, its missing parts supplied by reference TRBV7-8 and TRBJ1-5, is GAGVSQSPRYKVAKRGQDVALRCDPISGHVSLFWYQQALGQGPEFLTYFQNEAQLDKSGLPSDRFFAERPEGSVSTLKIQRTQQEDSAVYLCASSLGVEPQHFGDGTRLSIL.

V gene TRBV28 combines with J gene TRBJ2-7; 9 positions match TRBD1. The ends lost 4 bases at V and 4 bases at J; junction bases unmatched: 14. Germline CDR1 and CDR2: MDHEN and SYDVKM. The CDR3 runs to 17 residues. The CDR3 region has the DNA TGTGCCAGCAGTTCAGGGGCGGGACAGGGTGAATCGTACGAGCAGTACTTC. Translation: CASSSGAGQGESYEQYF.

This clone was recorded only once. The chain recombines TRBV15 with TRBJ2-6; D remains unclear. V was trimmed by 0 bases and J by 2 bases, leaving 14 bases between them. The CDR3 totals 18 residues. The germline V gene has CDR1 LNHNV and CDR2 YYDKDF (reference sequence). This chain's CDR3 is CATSRDQLRRAGANVLTF. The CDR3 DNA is TGTGCCACCAGCAGAGATCAGCTGCGTCGGGCTGGGGCCAACGTCCTGACTTTC. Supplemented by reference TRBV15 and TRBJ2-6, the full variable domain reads DAMVIQNPRYQVTQFGKPVTLSCSQTLNHNVMYWYQQKSSQAPKLLFHYYDKDFNNEADTPDNFQSRRPNTSFCFLDIRSPGLGDTAMYLCATSRDQLRRAGANVLTFGAGSRLTVL.

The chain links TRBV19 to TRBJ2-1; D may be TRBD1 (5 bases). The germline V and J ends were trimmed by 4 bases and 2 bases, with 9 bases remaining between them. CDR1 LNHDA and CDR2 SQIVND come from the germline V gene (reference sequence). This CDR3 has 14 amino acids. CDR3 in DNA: TGTGCCAGTAGTACCCAGGGTACCTACAATGAGCAGTTCTTC. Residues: CASSTQGTYNEQFF.

CDR3 sequence (DNA): TGTGCCAGCACTTACAGGGGGGAGGTGAGCTACACCTTC. Translation gives CASTYRGEVSYTF. This chain joins TRBV2 and TRBJ1-2, with TRBD1 identical over 8 bases. This CDR3 is 13 amino acids long. The germline V gene has CDR1 SNHLY and CDR2 FYNNEI. The V and J ends lost 7 bases and 9 bases, in that order; junction bases with no gene match: 10.

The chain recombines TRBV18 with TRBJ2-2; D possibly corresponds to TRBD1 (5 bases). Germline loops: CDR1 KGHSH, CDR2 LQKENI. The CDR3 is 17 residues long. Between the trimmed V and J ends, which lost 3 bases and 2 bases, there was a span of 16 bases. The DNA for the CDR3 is TGTGCCAGCTCACCTCTACACGGCCAGGGAAACACCGGGGAGCTGTTTTTT. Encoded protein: CASSPLHGQGNTGELFF.

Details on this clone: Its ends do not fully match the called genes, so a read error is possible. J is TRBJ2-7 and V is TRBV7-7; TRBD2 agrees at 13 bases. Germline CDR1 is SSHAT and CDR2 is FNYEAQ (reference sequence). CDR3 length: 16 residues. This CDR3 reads CASSPGLAGASYEQYF. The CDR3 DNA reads TGTGCTAGCAGCCCAGGACTAGCGGGAGCGTCCTACGAGCAGTACTTC. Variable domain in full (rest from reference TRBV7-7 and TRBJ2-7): GAGVSQSPRYKVTKRGQDVTLRCDPISSHATLYWYQQALGQGPEFLTYFNYEAQPDKSGLPSDRFSAERPEGSISTLTIQRTEQRDSAMYRCASSPGLAGASYEQYFGPGTRLTVT.

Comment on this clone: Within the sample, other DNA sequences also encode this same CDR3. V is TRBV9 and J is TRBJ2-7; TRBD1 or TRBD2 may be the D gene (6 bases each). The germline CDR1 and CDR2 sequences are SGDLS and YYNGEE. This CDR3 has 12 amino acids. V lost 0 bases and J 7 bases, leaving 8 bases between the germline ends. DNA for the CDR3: TGTGCCAGCAGCGTAGTAGGGGGGGAGCAGTACTTC. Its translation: CASSVVGGEQYF.

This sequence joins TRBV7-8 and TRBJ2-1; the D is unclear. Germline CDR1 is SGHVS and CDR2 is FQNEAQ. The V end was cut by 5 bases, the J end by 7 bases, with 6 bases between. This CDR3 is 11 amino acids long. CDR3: CASSRLNEQFF. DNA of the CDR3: TGTGCCAGCAGCCGCCTTAATGAGCAGTTCTTC.

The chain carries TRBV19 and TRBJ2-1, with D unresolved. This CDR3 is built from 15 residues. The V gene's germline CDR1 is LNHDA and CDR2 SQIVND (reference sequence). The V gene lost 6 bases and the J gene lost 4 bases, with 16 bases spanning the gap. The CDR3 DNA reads TGTGCCAGTAGAGAGAGCCGGAGTTCATACAATGAGCAGTTCTTC. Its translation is CASRESRSSYNEQFF.

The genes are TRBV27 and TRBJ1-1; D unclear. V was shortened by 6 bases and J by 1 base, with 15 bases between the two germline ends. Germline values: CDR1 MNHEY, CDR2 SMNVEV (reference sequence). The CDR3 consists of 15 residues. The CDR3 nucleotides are TGTGCCAGCAGCCATAGTCGAGACGGGAACACTGAAGCTTTCTTT. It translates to CASSHSRDGNTEAFF.

CDR3 protein: CASSTLTGRFFGYTF. The CDR3 nucleotides are TGTGCCAGTAGTACCTTGACAGGGAGATTTTTTGGCTACACCTTC. The chain couples TRBV19 to TRBJ1-2; 7 bases are a match to TRBD1. The CDR3 extends over 15 amino acids. Germline CDR1 reads LNHDA; CDR2 reads SQIVND (reference sequence). The V gene end was trimmed by 4 bases and the J gene end by 7 bases; junction bases not matched to a gene: 12.

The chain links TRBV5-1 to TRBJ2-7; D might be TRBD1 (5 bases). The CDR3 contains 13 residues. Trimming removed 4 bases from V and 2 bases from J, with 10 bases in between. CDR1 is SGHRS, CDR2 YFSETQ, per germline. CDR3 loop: CASSPDSTYEQYF. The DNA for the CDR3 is TGCGCCAGCAGCCCAGACAGTACCTACGAGCAGTACTTC. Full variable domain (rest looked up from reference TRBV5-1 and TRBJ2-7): KAGVTQTPRYLIKTRGQQVTLSCSPISGHRSVSWYQQTPGQGLQFLFEYFSETQRNKGNFPGRFSGRQFSNSRSEMNVSTLELGDSALYLCASSPDSTYEQYFGPGTRLTVT.

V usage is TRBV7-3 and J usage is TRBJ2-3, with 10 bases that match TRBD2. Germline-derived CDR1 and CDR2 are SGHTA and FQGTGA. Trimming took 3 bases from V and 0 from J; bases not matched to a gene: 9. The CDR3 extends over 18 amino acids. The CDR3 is CASSFTSGVPYSTDTQYF. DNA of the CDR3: TGTGCCAGCAGCTTTACTAGCGGGGTCCCGTATAGCACAGATACGCAGTATTTT.

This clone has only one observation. This CDR3 is CASSHSLAGVSNEQFF. CDR3 nucleotide sequence: TGTGCCAGCAGCCATAGCCTAGCGGGAGTATCCAATGAGCAGTTCTTC. The chain employs TRBV5-4 and TRBJ2-1; 10 nucleotides agree with TRBD2. The CDR3 is made up of 16 amino acids. Germline CDR1 SGHNT, CDR2 YYREEE (reference sequence). V lost 4 bases, J lost 6 bases, and 10 bases stayed unmatched.

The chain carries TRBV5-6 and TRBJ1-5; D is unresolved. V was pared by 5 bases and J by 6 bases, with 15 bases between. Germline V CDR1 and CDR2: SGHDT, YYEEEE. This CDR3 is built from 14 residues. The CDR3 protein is CASRTWGEGQPQHF. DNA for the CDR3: TGTGCCAGCAGGACTTGGGGTGAAGGTCAGCCCCAGCATTTT.

CDR3: CASTQGRQAFF. CDR3 in DNA: TGTGCCTCAACGCAGGGTCGGCAAGCTTTCTTT. The chain employs TRBV28 and TRBJ1-1; D might be TRBD1 (5 bases). Per germline, CDR1 MDHEN and CDR2 SYDVKM. The CDR3 sequence is 11 residues long. V was trimmed by 11 bases and J by 9 bases, leaving 16 bases between them. Complete variable domain (other parts from reference TRBV28 and TRBJ1-1): DVKVTQSSRYLVKRTGEKVFLECVQDMDHENMFWYRQDPGLGLRLIYFSYDVKMKEKGDIPEGYSVSREKKERFSLILESASTNQTSMYLCASTQGRQAFFGQGTRLTVV.

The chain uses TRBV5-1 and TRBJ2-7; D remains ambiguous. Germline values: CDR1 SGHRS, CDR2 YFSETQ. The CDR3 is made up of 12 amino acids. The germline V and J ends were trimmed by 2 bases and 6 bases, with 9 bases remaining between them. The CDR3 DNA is TGCGCCAGCAGCTTTGACATCTCCGAGCAGTACTTC. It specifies CASSFDISEQYF.